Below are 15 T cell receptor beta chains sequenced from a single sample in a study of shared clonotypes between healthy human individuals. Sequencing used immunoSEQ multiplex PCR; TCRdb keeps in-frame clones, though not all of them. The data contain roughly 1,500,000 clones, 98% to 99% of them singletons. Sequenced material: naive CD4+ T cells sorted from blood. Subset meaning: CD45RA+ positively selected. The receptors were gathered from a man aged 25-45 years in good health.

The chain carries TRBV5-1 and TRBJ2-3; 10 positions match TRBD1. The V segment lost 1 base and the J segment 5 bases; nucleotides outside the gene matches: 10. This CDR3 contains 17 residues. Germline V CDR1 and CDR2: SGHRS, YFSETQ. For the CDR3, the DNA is TGCGCCAGCAGCTTGAGGTTGACAGGGGGCATTGGAGATACGCAGTATTTT. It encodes CASSLRLTGGIGDTQYF.

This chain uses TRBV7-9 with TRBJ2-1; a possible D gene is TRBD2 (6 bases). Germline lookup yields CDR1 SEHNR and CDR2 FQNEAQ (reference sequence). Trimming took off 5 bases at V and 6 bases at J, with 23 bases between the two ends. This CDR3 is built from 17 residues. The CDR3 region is CASSPRSSGVILNEQFF. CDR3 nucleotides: TGTGCCAGCAGCCCTCGGTCTTCGGGAGTCATCCTCAATGAGCAGTTCTTC.

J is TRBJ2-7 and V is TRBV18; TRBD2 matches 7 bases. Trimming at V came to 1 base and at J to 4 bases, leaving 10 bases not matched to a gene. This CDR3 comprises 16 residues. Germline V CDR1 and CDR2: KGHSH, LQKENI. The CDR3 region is CASSPRLGEGIYEQYF. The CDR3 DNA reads TGTGCCAGCTCACCACGATTGGGGGAGGGGATTTACGAGCAGTACTTC.

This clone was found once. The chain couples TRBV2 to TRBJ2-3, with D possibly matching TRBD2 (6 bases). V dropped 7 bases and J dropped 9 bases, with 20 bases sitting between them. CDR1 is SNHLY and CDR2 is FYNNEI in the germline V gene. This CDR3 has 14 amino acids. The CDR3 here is CASKGGGTPGTQYF. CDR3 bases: TGTGCCAGCAAGGGTGGAGGGACCCCAGGGACGCAGTATTTT.

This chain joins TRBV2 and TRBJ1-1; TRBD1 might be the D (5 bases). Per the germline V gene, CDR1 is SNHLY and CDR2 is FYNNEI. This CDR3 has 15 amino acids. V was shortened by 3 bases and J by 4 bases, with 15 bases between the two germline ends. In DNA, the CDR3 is TGTGCCAGCAGTGATTTGGGGCGCCGGGCCACTGAAGCTTTCTTT. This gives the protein CASSDLGRRATEAFF.

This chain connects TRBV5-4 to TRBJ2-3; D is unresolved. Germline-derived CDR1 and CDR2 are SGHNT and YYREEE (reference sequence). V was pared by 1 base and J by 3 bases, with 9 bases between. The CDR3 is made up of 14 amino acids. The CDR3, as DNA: TGTGCCAGCAGCTTGCGGATAGCAACAGATACGCAGTATTTT. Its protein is CASSLRIATDTQYF.

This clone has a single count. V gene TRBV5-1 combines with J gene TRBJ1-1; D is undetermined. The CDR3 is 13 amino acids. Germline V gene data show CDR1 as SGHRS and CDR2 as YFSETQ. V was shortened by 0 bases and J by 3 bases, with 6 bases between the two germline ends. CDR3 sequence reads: CASSLEGHTEAFF. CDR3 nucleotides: TGCGCCAGCAGCTTGGAAGGGCACACTGAAGCTTTCTTT.

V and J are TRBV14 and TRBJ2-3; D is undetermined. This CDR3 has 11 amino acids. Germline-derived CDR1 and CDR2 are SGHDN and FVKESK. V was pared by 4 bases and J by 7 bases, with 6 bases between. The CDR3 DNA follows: TGTGCCAGCAGCCCGATCAATACGCAGTATTTT. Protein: CASSPINTQYF.

The CDR3 coding sequence is TGCAGCGTCCGGGAACTAGAGGTTCTACAGGAGTACTTC. It specifies CSVRELEVLQEYF. The chain joins TRBV29-1 to TRBJ2-7; D may be TRBD1 or TRBD2 (5 bases each). Germline V gene lookup returns CDR1 SQVTM and CDR2 ANQGSEA. V lost 6 bases and J lost 11, with 23 bases in between. This CDR3 spans 13 amino acids.

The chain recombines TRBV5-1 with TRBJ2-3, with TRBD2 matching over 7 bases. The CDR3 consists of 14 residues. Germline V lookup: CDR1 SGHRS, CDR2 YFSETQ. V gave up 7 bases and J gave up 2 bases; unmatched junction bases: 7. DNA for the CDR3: TGCGCCAGCGGGCAGCGGGAAAACACAGATACGCAGTATTTT. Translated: CASGQRENTDTQYF.

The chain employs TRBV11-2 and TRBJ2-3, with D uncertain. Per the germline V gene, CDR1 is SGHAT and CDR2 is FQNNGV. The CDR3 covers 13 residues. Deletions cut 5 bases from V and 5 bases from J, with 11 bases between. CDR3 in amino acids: CASSPLVLDTQYF. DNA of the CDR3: TGTGCCAGCAGCCCTCTGGTCCTAGATACGCAGTATTTT.

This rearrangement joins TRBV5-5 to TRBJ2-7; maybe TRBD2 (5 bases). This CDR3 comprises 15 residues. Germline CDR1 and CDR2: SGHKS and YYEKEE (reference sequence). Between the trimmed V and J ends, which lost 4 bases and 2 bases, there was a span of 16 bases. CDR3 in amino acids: CASSLRGVAPYEQYF. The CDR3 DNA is TGTGCCAGCAGCCTTCGAGGCGTAGCGCCCTACGAGCAGTACTTC.

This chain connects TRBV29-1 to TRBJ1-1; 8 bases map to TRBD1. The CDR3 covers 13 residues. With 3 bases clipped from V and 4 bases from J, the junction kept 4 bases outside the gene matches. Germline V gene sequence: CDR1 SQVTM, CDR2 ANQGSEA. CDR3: CSVDEQGGTEAFF. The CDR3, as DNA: TGCAGCGTTGATGAACAGGGGGGCACTGAAGCTTTCTTT.

CDR3 sequence reads: CASSEEVLSGQPQHF. CDR3 bases: TGTGCCAGCAGTGAGGAGGTCCTGTCGGGTCAGCCCCAGCATTTT. This chain uses TRBV6-4 with TRBJ1-5; D ambiguous. The CDR3 length is 15 residues. Looked up from germline, CDR1 is MRHNA and CDR2 is SNTAGT. Trimming cost V 3 bases and J 6 bases, with 15 bases left between them.

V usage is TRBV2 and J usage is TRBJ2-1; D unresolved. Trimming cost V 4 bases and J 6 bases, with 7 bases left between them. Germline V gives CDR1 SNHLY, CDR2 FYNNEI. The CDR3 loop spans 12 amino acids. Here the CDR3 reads CASSVYINEQFF. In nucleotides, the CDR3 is TGTGCCAGCAGTGTATACATCAATGAGCAGTTCTTC. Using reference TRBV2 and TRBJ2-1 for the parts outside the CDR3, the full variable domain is EPEVTQTPSHQVTQMGQEVILRCVPISNHLYFYWYRQILGQKVEFLVSFYNNEISEKSEIFDDQFSVERPDGSNFTLKIRSTKLEDSAMYFCASSVYINEQFFGPGTRLTVL.